This T cell receptor (beta chain) derives from a study of immune characterization of retroperitoneal liposarcoma. Looked up from germline, CDR1 is SGHVS and CDR2 is FNYEAQ. V was clipped by 3 bases and J by 4 bases, with 12 bases between them. The CDR3 is 14 amino acids. TCRdb re-derived calls from the PCR reads in MiXCR, one entry per CDR3 protein. The repertoire has about 10,000 distinct CDR3 sequences, 28% of them found once; the top ten carry 7.5% to 9.5%. The TCR comes from a female donor with retroperitoneal liposarcoma. J is TRBJ1-2 and V is TRBV7-6, with TRBD1 as a possible D gene (6 bases). Sequenced sample: tumor tissue. In nucleotides, the CDR3 is TGTGCCAGCAGCTTTCGGGGGGCTGTCTATGGCTACACCTTC. Its translation: CASSFRGAVYGYTF.